This TCR beta chain was captured by sequencing in a study of shared clonotypes between healthy human individuals. Study results and caveats: The four-donor shared clonotypes exceeded non-shared clonotypes in generation probability, with non-shared ones scoring lower.

The V and J ends lost 10 bases and 4 bases respectively, with 17 bases between them. This CDR3 is 14 amino acids long. Germline loops: CDR1 MNHEY, CDR2 SVGAGI. Sequenced by immunoSEQ multiplex PCR; TCRdb stores in-frame clones only, minus some. In the table there are over a million clones, 75% to 80% of which are singletons. With respect to this clone: Its target is unknown.

This clonotype originated in a man younger than 35 in good health. Some clones in this sample may be carry-over from other donors' samples. The rearrangement joins TRBV6-5 to TRBJ1-5, with a tentative D call TRBD1 (6 bases). Specimen: memory CD4+ T cells from PBMCs. Specified subset: CD45RA-negative fraction. DNA for the CDR3: TGTGCCACCAAAAGGGGGACGGTGAATCAGCCCCAGCATTTT. Protein sequence: CATKRGTVNQPQHF.